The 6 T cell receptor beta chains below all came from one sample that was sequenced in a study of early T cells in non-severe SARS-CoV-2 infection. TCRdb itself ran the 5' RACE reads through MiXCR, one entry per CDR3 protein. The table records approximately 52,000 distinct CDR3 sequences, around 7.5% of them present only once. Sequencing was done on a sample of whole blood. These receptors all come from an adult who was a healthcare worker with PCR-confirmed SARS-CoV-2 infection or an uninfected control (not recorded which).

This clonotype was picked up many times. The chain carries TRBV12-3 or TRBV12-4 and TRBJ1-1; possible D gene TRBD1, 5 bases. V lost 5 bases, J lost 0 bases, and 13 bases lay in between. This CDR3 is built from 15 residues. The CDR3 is CASSLARDLNTEAFF. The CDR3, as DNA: TGTGCCAGCAGTCTGGCCCGGGACCTGAACACTGAAGCTTTCTTT.

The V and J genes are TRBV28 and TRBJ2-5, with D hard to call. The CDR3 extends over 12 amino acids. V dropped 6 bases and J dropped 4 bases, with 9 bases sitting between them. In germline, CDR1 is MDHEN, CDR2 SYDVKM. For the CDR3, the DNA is TGTGCCAGCAGCCGGTACCTAGAGACCCAGTACTTC. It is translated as CASSRYLETQYF.

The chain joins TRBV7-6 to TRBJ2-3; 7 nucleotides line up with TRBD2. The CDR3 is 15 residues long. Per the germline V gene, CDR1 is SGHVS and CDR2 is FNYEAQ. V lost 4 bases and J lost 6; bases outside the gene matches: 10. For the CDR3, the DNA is TGTGCCAGCAGCTCATCCACTAGCGTGAGGGATACGCAGTATTTT. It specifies CASSSSTSVRDTQYF.

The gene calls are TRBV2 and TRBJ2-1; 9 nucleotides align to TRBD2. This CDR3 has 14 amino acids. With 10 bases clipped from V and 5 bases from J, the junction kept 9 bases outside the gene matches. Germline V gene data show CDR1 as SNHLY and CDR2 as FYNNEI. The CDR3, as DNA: TGTGCCATCCTGCTAGCGGGGTACGACAATGAGCAGTTCTTC. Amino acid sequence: CAILLAGYDNEQFF.

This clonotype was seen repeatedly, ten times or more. The CDR3 is CASSLATADKNIQYF. DNA of the CDR3: TGCGCCAGCAGCTTGGCGACAGCAGACAAAAACATTCAGTACTTC. The chain uses TRBV5-1 and TRBJ2-4, with a tentative D call TRBD1 (5 bases). The CDR3 is 15 residues long. CDR1 and CDR2 (germline): SGHRS, YFSETQ. Trimming stripped 0 bases from V and 3 bases from J, with 10 bases between.

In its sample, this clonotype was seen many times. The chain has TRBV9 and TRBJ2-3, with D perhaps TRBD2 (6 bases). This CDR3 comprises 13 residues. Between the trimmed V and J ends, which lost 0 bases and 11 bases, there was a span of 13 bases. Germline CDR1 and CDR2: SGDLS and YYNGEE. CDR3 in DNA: TGTGCCAGCAGCGTAGGTCCTAGCGCCAAGCAGTATTTT. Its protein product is CASSVGPSAKQYF.